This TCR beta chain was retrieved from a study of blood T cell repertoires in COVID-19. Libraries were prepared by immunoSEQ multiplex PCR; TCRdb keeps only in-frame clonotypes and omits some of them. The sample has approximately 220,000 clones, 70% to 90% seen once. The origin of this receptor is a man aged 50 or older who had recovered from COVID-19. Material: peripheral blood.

CDR3 amino acids: CASSLKGPPYEQYF. CDR3 DNA sequence: TGTGCCAGCAGTTTAAAGGGGCCGCCCTACGAGCAGTACTTC. V is TRBV28 and J is TRBJ2-7, with D possibly matching TRBD1 (5 bases). The V end was cut by 2 bases, the J end by 2 bases, with 10 bases between. The CDR3 contains 14 residues. Germline V gives CDR1 MDHEN, CDR2 SYDVKM.